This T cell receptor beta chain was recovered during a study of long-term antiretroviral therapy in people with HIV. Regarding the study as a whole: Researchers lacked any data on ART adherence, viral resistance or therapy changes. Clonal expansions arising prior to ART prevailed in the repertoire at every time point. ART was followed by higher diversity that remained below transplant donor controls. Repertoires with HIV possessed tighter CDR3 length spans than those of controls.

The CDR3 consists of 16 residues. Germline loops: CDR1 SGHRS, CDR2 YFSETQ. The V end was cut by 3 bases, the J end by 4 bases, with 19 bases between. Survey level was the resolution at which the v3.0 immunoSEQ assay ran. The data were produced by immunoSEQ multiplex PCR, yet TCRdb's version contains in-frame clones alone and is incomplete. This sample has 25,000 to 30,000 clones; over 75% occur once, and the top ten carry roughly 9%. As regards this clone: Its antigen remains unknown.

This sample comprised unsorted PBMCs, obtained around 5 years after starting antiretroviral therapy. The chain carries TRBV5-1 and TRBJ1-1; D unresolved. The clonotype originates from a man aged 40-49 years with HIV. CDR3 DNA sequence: TGCGCCAGCAGCTGGAGTCAGATGGGGTGGCCCACTGAAGCTTTCTTT. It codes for CASSWSQMGWPTEAFF.